The clone carrying this TCR beta chain was counted at least ten times. TCRdb recomputed calls from the 5' RACE reads with MiXCR, one row per CDR3 protein. The sample includes approximately 12,000 distinct CDR3 sequences, 4.5% to 6% of them seen just once. These data are taken from a study of T cells after yellow fever vaccination. About the study: Those fractions that held only low numbers of cells were prepared using the SMART-Seq v4 Ultra Low Input RNA kit.

The CDR3 is made up of 17 amino acids. Germline CDR1 reads SGHAT; CDR2 reads FQNNGV. Trimming took 5 bases from V and 3 from J; bases not matched to a gene: 12. The TCR was taken from a man between 25 and 39 years old who received the YFV17D yellow fever vaccine. The V gene is TRBV11-2, the J gene TRBJ2-5; TRBD1 agrees at 10 bases. The sample was PBMCs, either bulk or a sorted T-cell subset (CD4+, CD8+, memory, or dextramer-sorted; not recorded which), taken 45 days after the yellow fever booster vaccination. This CDR3 is CASSRKGWGQGKETQYF. CDR3 DNA: TGTGCCAGCAGCCGAAAGGGCTGGGGACAGGGGAAAGAGACCCAGTACTTC.